This T cell receptor (beta chain) is from a study of Tregs in tolerant kidney transplant recipients. As for this clone: Its antigen is unidentified.

Sequenced by immunoSEQ multiplex PCR; TCRdb stores in-frame clones only, minus some. The data hold tens of thousands of clones, with 91% observed a single time. Study findings and constraints: Changing PCR primers prevented nucleotide comparison between some patients' samples.

The nonmyeloablative bone marrow transplants came from related graft donors, with transient mixed chimerism. Unstimulated regulatory T cells (CD4+CD25+CD127-), CD4+CD25- non-regulatory cells, CD4 and CD8 cells were FACS-sorted from thawed PBMCs. The receptor was isolated from a human patient who received a combined kidney and bone marrow transplant. The graft donor may be the source of some T cells. The starting material was CD4+ T cells from blood (PBMCs), obtained 24 months after the transplant.

The CDR3 here is CASSVIVLSQENEKLFF. For the CDR3, the DNA is TGTGCCAGCAGCGTAATTGTTCTGAGCCAGGAAAATGAAAAACTGTTTTTT. This chain links TRBV9 with TRBJ1-4; D gene ambiguous. Trimming removed 1 base from V and 5 bases from J, with 18 bases in between. Germline values: CDR1 SGDLS, CDR2 YYNGEE. This CDR3 has 17 amino acids.